These T cell receptor beta chains were read from a single sample in a study of cytomegalovirus exposure and HLA in healthy donors. Sequencing used immunoSEQ multiplex PCR; TCRdb keeps in-frame clones, though not all of them. The table lists fewer than 140,000 clones, roughly 70% of them singletons, with approximately 2.6% in the top ten. Sample: PBMCs. The receptors stem from a male donor in good health and CMV-seropositive. Each CDR3 is given with its conserved first and last residue. D genes are given only for firm matches. Size is stated for part of the rows, as once, few or many counts, or as a class when the clone is expanded.

V gene	J gene	clone size	D gene	CDR3 protein	CDR3 DNA
TRBV18	TRBJ2-2	NA	NA	CASSPDVAGTGELFF	TGTGCCAGCTCACCAGATGTCGCGGGCACCGGGGAGCTGTTTTTT
TRBV19	TRBJ2-3	NA	NA	CASRARGDHDTQYF	TGTGCCAGTAGGGCCAGGGGGGATCATGATACGCAGTATTTT
TRBV11-2	TRBJ2-7	few	TRBD2	CASSYRLAGGEQYF	TGTGCCAGCAGCTACCGACTAGCGGGAGGCGAGCAGTACTTC
TRBV4-3	TRBJ2-2	NA	NA	CASRIGVRENTGELFF	TGCGCCAGCCGGATAGGGGTCAGGGAAAACACCGGGGAGCTGTTTTTT
TRBV5-1	TRBJ2-7	NA	NA	CASSKTDSEQYF	TGCGCCAGCAGTAAGACGGACTCCGAGCAGTACTTC
TRBV15	TRBJ2-7	NA	NA	CATSRGGGSYEQYF	TGTGCCACCAGCAGAGGTGGGGGGTCCTACGAGCAGTACTTC
TRBV29-1	TRBJ1-1	NA	NA	CSVVPGNTEAFF	TGCAGCGTTGTTCCGGGTAACACTGAAGCTTTCTTT
TRBV14	TRBJ2-2	NA	TRBD1	CASSETGNLAGELFF	TGTGCCAGCAGCGAGACAGGGAATCTGGCCGGGGAGCTGTTTTTT
TRBV7-8	TRBJ1-4	NA	NA	CASSLQDEKLFF	TGTGCCAGCAGCTTACAGGATGAAAAACTGTTTTTT
TRBV5-1	TRBJ1-5	NA	NA	CASSLEPGSNQPQHF	TGCGCCAGCAGCTTGGAACCAGGGAGCAATCAGCCCCAGCATTTT
TRBV5-1	TRBJ1-1	few	NA	CASSLGVAGAGEAFF	TGCGCCAGCAGCTTGGGGGTTGCAGGGGCGGGTGAAGCTTTCTTT
TRBV7-9	TRBJ1-3	NA	NA	CALKSSGNTIYF	TGTGCCTTAAAGAGCTCTGGAAACACCATATATTTT
TRBV30	TRBJ1-1	once	TRBD1	CAWAQGAPTEAFF	TGTGCCTGGGCACAGGGGGCGCCCACTGAAGCTTTCTTT
TRBV6-5	TRBJ2-7	NA	TRBD1	CASSYPGQGNEQYF	TGTGCCAGCAGTTACCCGGGACAGGGAAACGAGCAGTACTTC
TRBV18	TRBJ1-5	NA	TRBD1	CASSPGTGNQPQHF	TGTGCCAGCTCACCTGGGACAGGAAATCAGCCCCAGCATTTT
TRBV25-1	TRBJ2-3	NA	NA	CASSSHQGWRTDTQYF	TGTGCCAGCAGTAGCCATCAGGGTTGGCGTACAGATACGCAGTATTTT
TRBV7-6	TRBJ2-3	NA	NA	CASSLVGGSGMKVTSTDTQYF	TGTGCCAGCAGCTTAGTGGGGGGATCGGGGATGAAGGTAACTAGCACAGATACGCAGTATTTT
TRBV11-3	TRBJ2-1	NA	TRBD1	CASSSAGTAYNEQFF	TGTGCCAGCAGCTCAGCCGGGACAGCCTACAATGAGCAGTTCTTC
TRBV9	TRBJ2-1	NA	TRBD1	CASSVGQVAYNEQFF	TGTGCCAGCAGCGTCGGACAGGTAGCCTACAATGAGCAGTTCTTC
TRBV4-1	TRBJ1-5	NA	NA	CASSQEMGQGYSNQPQHF	TGCGCCAGCAGCCAAGAAATGGGGCAGGGATATAGCAATCAGCCCCAGCATTTT
TRBV9	TRBJ2-5	few	NA	CASSAAAGPQETQYF	TGTGCCAGCAGCGCGGCTGCGGGTCCCCAAGAGACCCAGTACTTC
TRBV2	TRBJ1-5	NA	NA	CASSDRLGNQPQHF	TGTGCCAGCAGTGACCGGTTAGGCAATCAGCCCCAGCATTTT
TRBV2	TRBJ2-7	NA	NA	CASGPPGDYEQYF	TGTGCCAGCGGCCCCCCGGGGGACTACGAGCAGTACTTC
TRBV13	TRBJ2-7	NA	NA	CASSLVSLNEQYF	TGTGCCAGCAGCTTAGTATCCCTAAACGAGCAGTACTTC
TRBV27	TRBJ2-7	NA	TRBD1	CASNQFGTGLYEQYF	TGTGCCAGTAACCAGTTCGGGACAGGCCTTTACGAGCAGTACTTC
TRBV19	TRBJ1-1	NA	NA	CATRPQGATEAFF	TGTGCCACTCGGCCCCAGGGTGCAACTGAAGCTTTCTTT
TRBV5-1	TRBJ2-7	NA	TRBD1	CASSLENRGSYEQYF	TGCGCCAGCAGCTTGGAGAACAGGGGGAGTTACGAGCAGTACTTC